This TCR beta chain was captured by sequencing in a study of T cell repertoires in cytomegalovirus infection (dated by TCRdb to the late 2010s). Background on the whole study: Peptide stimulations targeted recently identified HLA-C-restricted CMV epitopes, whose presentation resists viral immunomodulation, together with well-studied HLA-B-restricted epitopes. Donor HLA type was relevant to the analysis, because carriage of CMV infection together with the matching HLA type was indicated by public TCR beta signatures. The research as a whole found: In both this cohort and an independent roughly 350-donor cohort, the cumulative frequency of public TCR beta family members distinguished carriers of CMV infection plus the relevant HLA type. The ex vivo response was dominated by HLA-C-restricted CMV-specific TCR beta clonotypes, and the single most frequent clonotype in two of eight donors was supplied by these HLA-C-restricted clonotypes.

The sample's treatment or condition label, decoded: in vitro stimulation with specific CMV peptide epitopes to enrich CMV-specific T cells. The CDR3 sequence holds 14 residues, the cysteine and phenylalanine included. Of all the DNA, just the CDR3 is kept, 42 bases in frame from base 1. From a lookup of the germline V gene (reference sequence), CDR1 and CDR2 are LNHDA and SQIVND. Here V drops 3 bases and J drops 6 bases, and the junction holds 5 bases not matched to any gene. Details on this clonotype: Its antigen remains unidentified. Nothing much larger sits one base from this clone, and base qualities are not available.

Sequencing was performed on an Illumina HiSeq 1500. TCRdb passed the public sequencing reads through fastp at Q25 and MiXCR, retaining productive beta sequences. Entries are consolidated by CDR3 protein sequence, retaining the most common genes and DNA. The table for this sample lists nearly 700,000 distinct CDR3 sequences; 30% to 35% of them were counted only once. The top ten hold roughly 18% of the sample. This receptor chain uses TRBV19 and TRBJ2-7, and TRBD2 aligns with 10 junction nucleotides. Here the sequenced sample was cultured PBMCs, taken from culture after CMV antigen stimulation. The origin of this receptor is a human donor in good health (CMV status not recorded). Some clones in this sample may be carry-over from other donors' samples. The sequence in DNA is TGTGCCAGTAGTATTCGTCTAGCGGGAGTCGAGCAGTACTTC. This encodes CASSIRLAGVEQYF.